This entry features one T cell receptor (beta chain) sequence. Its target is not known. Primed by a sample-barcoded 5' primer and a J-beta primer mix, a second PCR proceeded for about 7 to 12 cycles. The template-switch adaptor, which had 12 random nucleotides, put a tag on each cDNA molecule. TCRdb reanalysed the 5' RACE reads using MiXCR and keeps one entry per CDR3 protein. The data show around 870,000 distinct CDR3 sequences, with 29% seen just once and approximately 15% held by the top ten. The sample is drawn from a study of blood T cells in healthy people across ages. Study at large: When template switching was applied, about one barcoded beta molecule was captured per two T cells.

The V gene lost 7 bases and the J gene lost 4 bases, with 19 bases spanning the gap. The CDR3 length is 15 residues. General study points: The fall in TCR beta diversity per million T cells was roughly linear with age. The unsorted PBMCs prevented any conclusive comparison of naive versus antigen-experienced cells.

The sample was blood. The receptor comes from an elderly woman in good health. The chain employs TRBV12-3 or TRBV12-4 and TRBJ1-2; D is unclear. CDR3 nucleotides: TGTGCCAGCACCGAGGACCCAACGCCCCTCTATGGCTACACCTTC. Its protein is CASTEDPTPLYGYTF.